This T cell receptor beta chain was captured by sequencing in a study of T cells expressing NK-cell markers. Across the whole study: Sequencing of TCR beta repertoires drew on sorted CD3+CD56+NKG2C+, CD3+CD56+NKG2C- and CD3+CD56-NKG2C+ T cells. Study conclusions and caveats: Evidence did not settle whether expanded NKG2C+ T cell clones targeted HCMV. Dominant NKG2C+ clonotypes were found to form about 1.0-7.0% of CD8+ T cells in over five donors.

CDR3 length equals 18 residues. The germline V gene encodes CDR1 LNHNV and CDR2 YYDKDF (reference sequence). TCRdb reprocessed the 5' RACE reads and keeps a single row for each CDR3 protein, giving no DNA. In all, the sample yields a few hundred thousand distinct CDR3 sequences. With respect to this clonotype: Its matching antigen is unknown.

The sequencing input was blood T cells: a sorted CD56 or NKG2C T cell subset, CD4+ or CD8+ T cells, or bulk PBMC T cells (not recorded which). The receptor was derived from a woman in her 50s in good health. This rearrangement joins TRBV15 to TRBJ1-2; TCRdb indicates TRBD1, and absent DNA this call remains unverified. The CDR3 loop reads CATSRDPGTGGLYYGYTF.